This T cell receptor (beta chain) was recovered during a study of OX40 agonist ivuxolimab in advanced cancers. Comment on this clone: No antigen is known for it.

Findings and caveats of the study: On average, CD8+ T cells showed a greater number of expanded clones than CD4+.

The CDR3 length is 15 residues. Losses at the gene ends were 5 bases for V and 6 bases for J; bases not matched to a gene: 9. The V gene's germline CDR1 is ENHRY and CDR2 SYGVKD. Sequencing was performed with immunoSEQ multiplex PCR; in TCRdb, only in-frame clones are kept and a portion is missing. The sample yields some 140,000 clones, 90% seen once. The chain uses TRBV10-3 and TRBJ1-2, with 10 bases aligning to TRBD1. The sequencing used CD4+ or CD8+ T cells sorted from blood, collected in a trial of the OX40 agonist ivuxolimab. This TCR was recovered from an adult with an advanced solid tumor such as melanoma, head and neck, liver or kidney cancer. The CDR3 bases are TGTGCCATCAGTCACCGGGACAGGGGTGTGGATGGCTACACCTTC. Translating it yields CAISHRDRGVDGYTF.